This entry lists 28 T cell receptor beta chains sequenced from one sample in a study of T cell repertoires in cytomegalovirus infection. The antigens these receptors bind are not known. TCRdb independently ran MiXCR on the reads; one entry per CDR3 protein. The sample yields just under 500,000 distinct CDR3 sequences, 33% seen once. This sample comprised cultured PBMCs, obtained from culture after CMV antigen stimulation. These receptors were collected from a human donor in good health (CMV status not recorded). Some clones in this sample may be carry-over from other donors' samples.

The V and J genes are TRBV25-1 and TRBJ2-1, with 14 bases fitting TRBD2. V was pared by 6 bases and J by 9 bases, with 4 bases of the junction left unmatched. The CDR3 has 14 residues. Per germline, CDR1 MGHDK and CDR2 SYGVNS. CDR3 DNA sequence: TGTGCCAGCAGGGGGACTAGCGGGAGAGGTGAGCAGTTCTTC. Protein sequence: CASRGTSGRGEQFF.

The J gene is TRBJ1-5, the V gene TRBV27, with TRBD1 identical over 10 bases. Trimming cost V 2 bases and J 7 bases; bases outside gene matches: 5. Germline-derived CDR1 and CDR2 are MNHEY and SMNVEV (reference sequence). The CDR3 sequence is 15 residues long. The CDR3 sequence is CASSLRQGARQPQHF. The CDR3 nucleotides are TGTGCCAGCAGTTTAAGACAGGGGGCACGACAGCCCCAGCATTTT.

This clonotype was recorded at least ten times. V is TRBV12-3 or TRBV12-4 and J is TRBJ1-2; possible D gene TRBD1, 6 bases. This CDR3 region has 13 residues. V lost 6 bases and J lost 2, with 10 bases in between. The CDR3 region is CASRRDKNYGYTF. In nucleotides, the CDR3 is TGTGCCAGCAGACGGGACAAGAACTATGGCTACACCTTC.

The J gene is TRBJ2-3, the V gene TRBV15, with D possibly matching TRBD1 (5 bases). V lost 0 bases and J 6 bases, leaving 13 bases between the germline ends. CDR1 and CDR2 from the germline V gene are LNHNV and YYDKDF (reference sequence). The CDR3 length is 15 residues. The CDR3 spells CATSREFWGRDTQYF. CDR3 DNA sequence: TGTGCCACCAGCAGAGAATTTTGGGGCCGGGATACGCAGTATTTT. Looking up the rest from reference TRBV15 and TRBJ2-3 gives the full variable domain: DAMVIQNPRYQVTQFGKPVTLSCSQTLNHNVMYWYQQKSSQAPKLLFHYYDKDFNNEADTPDNFQSRRPNTSFCFLDIRSPGLGDTAMYLCATSREFWGRDTQYFGPGTRLTVL.

The genes are TRBV28 and TRBJ2-7, with 7 positions matching TRBD1. There are 15 residues in the CDR3. The ends lost 5 bases at V and 0 bases at J; junction bases unmatched: 7. CDR1 MDHEN and CDR2 SYDVKM come from the germline V gene. This chain's CDR3 is CASSPGQRSSYEQYF. CDR3 nucleotide sequence: TGTGCCAGCAGTCCGGGACAGCGCTCCTCCTACGAGCAGTACTTC.

The chain has TRBV28 and TRBJ1-6; 7 bases map to TRBD1. This CDR3 has 15 amino acids. Germline V lookup: CDR1 MDHEN, CDR2 SYDVKM. V lost 8 bases to trimming and J lost 5 bases; unmatched junction nucleotides: 9. In DNA, the CDR3 is TGTGCCAGCGGGGGGATGACAGGGAATAATTCACCCCTCCACTTT. It specifies CASGGMTGNNSPLHF.

The V and J genes are TRBV7-9 and TRBJ1-3, with 8 bases lining up with TRBD1. CDR1 SEHNR and CDR2 FQNEAQ come from the germline V gene (reference sequence). The CDR3 is 20 residues long. V trimming: 2 bases; J trimming: 1 base; junction bases outside the gene matches: 16. CDR3 coding DNA: TGTGCCAGCAGCTTACACTTCGCCGAGGACAGGGCAGGTTCTGGAAACACCATATATTTT. Residues: CASSLHFAEDRAGSGNTIYF.

The CDR3 region has the DNA TGCGCCAGCAGCCACGCCGGGACAGGGACGCAGACCCAGTACTTC. Translating gives CASSHAGTGTQTQYF. The rearrangement uses TRBV4-1 and TRBJ2-5; TRBD1 matches 9 bases. Germline values: CDR1 MGHRA, CDR2 YSYEKL. Trimming at V came to 3 bases and at J to 6 bases, leaving 8 bases not matched to a gene. The CDR3 spans 15 residues.

V usage is TRBV11-2 and J usage is TRBJ1-3; D uncertain. V lost 5 bases to trimming and J lost 8 bases, with 13 bases between them. CDR1 is SGHAT, CDR2 FQNNGV, per germline. This CDR3 spans 13 amino acids. In DNA form, the CDR3 reads TGTGCCAGCAGCCCTCGACCGACGGACACCATATATTTT. Its protein is CASSPRPTDTIYF.

This clonotype was seen more than once but under ten times. This chain connects TRBV6-2 or TRBV6-3 to TRBJ2-7, with D unresolved. This CDR3 has 12 amino acids. Germline lookup yields CDR1 MNHEY and CDR2 SVGEGT. V was shortened by 10 bases and J by 0 bases, with 10 bases between the two germline ends. The CDR3 DNA reads TGTGCCACCTCGGATGTCTCCTACGAGCAGTACGTC. Its translation: CATSDVSYEQYV.

The chain recombines TRBV18 with TRBJ2-7; perhaps D is TRBD1 or TRBD2 (5 bases each). Germline CDR1 and CDR2: KGHSH and LQKENI. V shed 4 bases and J shed 3 bases, with 10 bases lying between them. CDR3 length equals 13 residues. The CDR3 spells CASSRDALYEQYF. The DNA of the CDR3 is TGTGCCAGCTCACGGGACGCCCTCTACGAGCAGTACTTC.

The gene calls are TRBV6-2 or TRBV6-3 and TRBJ2-1; TRBD2 aligns across 13 bases. Germline loops: CDR1 MNHEY, CDR2 SVGEGT. CDR3 size: 14 residues. Trimming cost V 4 bases and J 8 bases; bases outside gene matches: 2. CDR3 loop: CASSWTSGSDEQFF. DNA of the CDR3: TGTGCCAGCAGTTGGACTAGCGGGAGTGATGAGCAGTTCTTC.

The chain carries TRBV10-3 and TRBJ2-5; a weak D match, TRBD2 (6 bases). V shed 3 bases and J shed 5 bases, with 13 bases lying between them. The germline V gene has CDR1 ENHRY and CDR2 SYGVKD. CDR3 size: 14 residues. CDR3 amino acids: CAISDTGSGETQYF. The CDR3 coding sequence is TGTGCCATCAGTGATACGGGGAGCGGGGAGACCCAGTACTTC.

The V and J genes are TRBV29-1 and TRBJ2-3; D call uncertain. V was trimmed by 5 bases and J by 2 bases, leaving 8 bases between them. In germline, CDR1 is SQVTM, CDR2 ANQGSEA. This CDR3 is built from 12 residues. The CDR3 nucleotides read TGCAGCGTTCGGCACCCCACAGATACGCAGTATTTT. Its translation: CSVRHPTDTQYF.

The chain employs TRBV7-2 and TRBJ1-4, with D maybe TRBD1 (6 bases). The length of the CDR3 is 13 residues. CDR1 is SGHTA and CDR2 is FQGNSA in the germline V gene. V lost 11 bases, J lost 5 bases, and 15 bases lay in between. CDR3 DNA sequence: TGTGCCGTAAAGACAGGAGGCAATGAAAAACTGTTTTTT. It translates to CAVKTGGNEKLFF.

The chain joins TRBV19 to TRBJ1-5; D may be TRBD1 (5 bases). This CDR3 comprises 14 residues. Trimming took off 4 bases at V and 1 base at J, with 8 bases between the two ends. Germline V gene data show CDR1 as LNHDA and CDR2 as SQIVND (reference sequence). The CDR3 loop reads CASSTPGSNQPQHF. The CDR3, as DNA: TGTGCCAGTAGTACTCCAGGGAGCAATCAGCCCCAGCATTTT.

J is TRBJ1-6 and V is TRBV27, with D possibly matching TRBD1 (6 bases). This CDR3 comprises 15 residues. Trimming stripped 6 bases from V and 7 bases from J, with 16 bases between. CDR1 is MNHEY and CDR2 is SMNVEV in the germline V gene (reference sequence). CDR3 bases: TGTGCCAGCAGCCTCCTGCAGGGGAGGAATTCACCCCTCCACTTT. Protein: CASSLLQGRNSPLHF.

This sequence joins TRBV6-6 and TRBJ1-1, with D perhaps TRBD1 (5 bases). CDR1 and CDR2 from the germline V gene are MNHNY and SVGAGI (reference sequence). This CDR3 spans 12 amino acids. V was cut by 5 bases and J by 9 bases, with 13 bases left in between. CDR3 sequence (DNA): TGTGCCAGCAGTAGGGGTGCGGGAAAAGCTTTCTTT. It translates to CASSRGAGKAFF.

The V gene is TRBV6-1, the J gene TRBJ2-1, with no clear D. The CDR3 spans 15 residues. Germline values: CDR1 MNHNS, CDR2 SASEGT. Trimming cost V 1 base and J 0 bases, with 7 bases left between them. Here the CDR3 DNA reads TGTGCCAGCAGTGAAGGCGGCTCCTCCTACAATGAGCAGTTCTTC. This encodes CASSEGGSSYNEQFF.

This clonotype has a handful of counts. The V call is TRBV6-5, the J call TRBJ2-6; no clear D. CDR3 length: 17 amino acids. Between the trimmed V and J ends, which lost 0 bases and 0 bases, there was a span of 9 bases. CDR1 and CDR2 from the germline V gene are MNHEY and SVGAGI. Here the CDR3 reads CASSYSKRVSGANVLTF. The CDR3 DNA follows: TGTGCCAGCAGTTACTCTAAACGGGTCTCTGGGGCCAACGTCCTGACTTTC.

This chain uses TRBV6-2 or TRBV6-3 with TRBJ2-2; D might be TRBD2 (6 bases). Trimming took 8 bases from V and 2 from J, leaving 15 bases between them. Germline V gene lookup returns CDR1 MNHEY and CDR2 SVGEGT. This CDR3 contains 15 residues. CDR3 amino acids: CASAPGTANTGELFF. Written as DNA, the CDR3 is TGTGCCAGCGCCCCCGGGACTGCCAACACCGGGGAGCTGTTTTTT.

The V call is TRBV5-1, the J call TRBJ2-5; D not certain. Germline CDR1 SGHRS, CDR2 YFSETQ. This CDR3 comprises 14 residues. The germline V and J ends were trimmed by 0 bases and 4 bases, with 10 bases remaining between them. CDR3 amino acids: CASSLGQVGETQYF. The CDR3 DNA reads as TGCGCCAGCAGCTTGGGTCAGGTCGGAGAGACCCAGTACTTC.

The chain combines TRBV5-6 with TRBJ2-3, with D possibly matching TRBD1 (5 bases). Germline CDR1 and CDR2: SGHDT and YYEEEE. V was pared by 4 bases and J by 4 bases, with 13 bases between. The CDR3 spans 14 residues. The CDR3 coding sequence is TGTGCCAGCAGCCTAGTTTCGACAGCAGATACGCAGTATTTT. Encoded protein: CASSLVSTADTQYF.

There are a few counts of this clonotype. CDR3 sequence (DNA): TGTGCCAGCAGTTTTGGGCGGTATCTATATGGCTACACCTTC. Protein product: CASSFGRYLYGYTF. The V call is TRBV12-3 or TRBV12-4, the J call TRBJ1-2, with no clear D. This CDR3 contains 14 residues. V dropped 3 bases and J dropped 5 bases, with 13 bases sitting between them.

This clonotype was picked up one time. The chain carries TRBV4-3 and TRBJ1-5; D is unclear. Trimming left V 0 bases short and J 6 bases short, with 6 bases between. This CDR3 contains 13 residues. Germline CDR1 reads LGHNA; CDR2 reads YSLEER. The CDR3 sequence is CASSQERAQPQHF. CDR3 DNA: TGCGCCAGCAGCCAAGAAAGAGCTCAGCCCCAGCATTTT.

The rearrangement links TRBV11-2 to TRBJ2-5, with TRBD2 matching 10 bases. This CDR3 has 16 residues. Germline V gives CDR1 SGHAT, CDR2 FQNNGV. Germline trimming cut 5 bases from V and 5 bases from J; bases unmatched to any gene: 11. CDR3 amino acids: CASSLRLAGEYETQYF. DNA for the CDR3: TGTGCCAGCAGCCTTCGGCTAGCGGGAGAATATGAGACCCAGTACTTC.

This clonotype occurred a few times. Here the CDR3 reads CASSMMDRNYGYTF. CDR3 nucleotide sequence: TGTGCCAGTAGTATGATGGACAGGAACTATGGCTACACCTTC. The chain links TRBV19 to TRBJ1-2; 7 bases map to TRBD1. Germline V gene data show CDR1 as LNHDA and CDR2 as SQIVND (reference sequence). The ends lost 3 bases at V and 2 bases at J; junction bases unmatched: 3. The CDR3 runs 14 residues.

This chain links TRBV20-1 with TRBJ2-5; D uncertain. The ends were cut back, 0 bases at V and 5 bases at J, with 13 bases in the middle. There are 14 residues in the CDR3. Per germline, CDR1 DFQATT and CDR2 SNEGSKA (reference sequence). Written as DNA, the CDR3 is TGCAGTGCTAGAGATGTCCTGAAGTTGGAGACCCAGTACTTC. As protein: CSARDVLKLETQYF.